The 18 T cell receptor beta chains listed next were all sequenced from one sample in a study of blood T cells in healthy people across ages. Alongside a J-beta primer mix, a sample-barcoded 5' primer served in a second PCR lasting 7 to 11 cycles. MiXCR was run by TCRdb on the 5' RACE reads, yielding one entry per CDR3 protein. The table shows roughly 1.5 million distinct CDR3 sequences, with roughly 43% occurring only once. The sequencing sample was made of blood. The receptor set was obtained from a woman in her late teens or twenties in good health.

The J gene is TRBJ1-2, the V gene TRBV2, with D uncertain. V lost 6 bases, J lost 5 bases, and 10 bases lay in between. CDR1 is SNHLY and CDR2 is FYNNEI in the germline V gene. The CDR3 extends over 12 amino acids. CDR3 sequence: CASRRHGYGYTF. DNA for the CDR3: TGTGCCAGCAGGCGACACGGGTATGGCTACACCTTC.

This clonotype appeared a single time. The chain's CDR3 is CANGSPRGKNTGELFF. The CDR3 DNA reads as TGTGCCAACGGATCCCCTCGGGGGAAGAACACCGGGGAGCTGTTTTTT. The J gene is TRBJ2-2, the V gene TRBV7-2, with D possibly matching TRBD2 (6 bases). V was pared by 10 bases and J by 1 base, with 19 bases between. Germline V lookup: CDR1 SGHTA, CDR2 FQGNSA. There are 16 residues in the CDR3.

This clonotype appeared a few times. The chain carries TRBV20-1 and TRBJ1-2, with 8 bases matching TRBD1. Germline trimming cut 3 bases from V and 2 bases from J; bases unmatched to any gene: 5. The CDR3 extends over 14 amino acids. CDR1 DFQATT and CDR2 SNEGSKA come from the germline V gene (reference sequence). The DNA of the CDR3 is TGCAGTGCTAGGTGGTCAGGGGGCAACTATGGCTACACCTTC. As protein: CSARWSGGNYGYTF.

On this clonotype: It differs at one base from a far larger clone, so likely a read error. In nucleotides, the CDR3 is TGTGCCTGCAGCCTCGGACTAGCGGGGACCTACGAGCAGTACTTC. Translation: CACSLGLAGTYEQYF. J is TRBJ2-7 and V is TRBV3-1; 12 bases are shared with TRBD2. CDR3 length: 15 residues. Germline-derived CDR1 and CDR2 are LGHDT and YNNKEL (reference sequence).

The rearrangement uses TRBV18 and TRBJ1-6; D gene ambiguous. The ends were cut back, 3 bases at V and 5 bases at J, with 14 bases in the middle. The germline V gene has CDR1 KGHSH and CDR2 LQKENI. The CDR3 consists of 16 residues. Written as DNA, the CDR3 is TGTGCCAGCTCACCGGCCGCAATTAGGAATAATTCACCCCTCCACTTT. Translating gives CASSPAAIRNNSPLHF.

The CDR3 sequence: CSARVSKGAIGYTF. CDR3 coding DNA: TGCAGTGCTAGAGTTTCGAAGGGGGCGATAGGCTACACCTTC. The gene calls are TRBV20-1 and TRBJ1-2, with 7 bases that match TRBD1. J gave up 8 bases and V 1 base, and 10 bases lay outside the gene matches. Germline CDR1 DFQATT, CDR2 SNEGSKA (reference sequence). There are 14 residues in the CDR3.

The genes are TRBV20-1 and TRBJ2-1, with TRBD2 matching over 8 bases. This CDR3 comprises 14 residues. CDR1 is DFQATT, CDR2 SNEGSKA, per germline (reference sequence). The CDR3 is CSIPSGGLRHEQFF. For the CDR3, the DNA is TGCAGCATTCCAAGCGGGGGACTCCGCCATGAGCAGTTCTTC.

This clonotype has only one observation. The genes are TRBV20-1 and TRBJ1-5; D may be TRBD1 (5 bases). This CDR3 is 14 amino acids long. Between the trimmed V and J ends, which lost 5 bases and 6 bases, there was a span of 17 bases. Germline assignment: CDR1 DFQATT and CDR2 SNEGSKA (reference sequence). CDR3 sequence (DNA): TGCAGTGCTGGTGAGGCAGGGTCCGGTCAGCCCCAGCATTTT. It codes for CSAGEAGSGQPQHF.

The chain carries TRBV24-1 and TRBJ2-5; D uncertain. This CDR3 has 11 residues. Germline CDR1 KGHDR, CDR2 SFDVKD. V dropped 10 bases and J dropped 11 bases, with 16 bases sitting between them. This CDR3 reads CATGSVNEQYF. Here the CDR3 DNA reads TGTGCCACGGGTAGTGTCAATGAGCAGTACTTC.

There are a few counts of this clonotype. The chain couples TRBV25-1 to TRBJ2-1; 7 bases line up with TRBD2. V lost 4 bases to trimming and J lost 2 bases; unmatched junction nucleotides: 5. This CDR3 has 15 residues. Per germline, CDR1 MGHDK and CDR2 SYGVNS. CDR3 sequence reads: CASSAIAGPYNEQFF. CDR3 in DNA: TGTGCCAGCAGTGCTATAGCGGGTCCCTACAATGAGCAGTTCTTC.

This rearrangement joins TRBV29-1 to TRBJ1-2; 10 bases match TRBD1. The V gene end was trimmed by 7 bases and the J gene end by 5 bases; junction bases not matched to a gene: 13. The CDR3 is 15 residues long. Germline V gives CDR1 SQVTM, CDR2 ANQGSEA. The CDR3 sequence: CSASTGGAVGYGYTF. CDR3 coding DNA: TGCAGCGCATCGACAGGGGGCGCAGTAGGATATGGCTACACCTTC.

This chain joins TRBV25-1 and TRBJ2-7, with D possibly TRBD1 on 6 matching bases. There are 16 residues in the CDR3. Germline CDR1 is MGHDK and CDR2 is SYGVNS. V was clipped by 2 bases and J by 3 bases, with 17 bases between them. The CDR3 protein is CASSEEGQHANYEQYF. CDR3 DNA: TGTGCCAGCAGTGAAGAGGGACAACACGCGAACTACGAGCAGTACTTC.

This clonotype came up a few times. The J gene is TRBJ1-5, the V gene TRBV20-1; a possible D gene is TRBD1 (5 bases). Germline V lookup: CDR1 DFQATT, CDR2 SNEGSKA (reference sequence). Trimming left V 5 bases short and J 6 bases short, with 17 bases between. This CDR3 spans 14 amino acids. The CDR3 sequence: CSAPGPGGGQPQHF. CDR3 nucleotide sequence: TGCAGTGCTCCGGGTCCGGGGGGGGGTCAGCCCCAGCATTTT.

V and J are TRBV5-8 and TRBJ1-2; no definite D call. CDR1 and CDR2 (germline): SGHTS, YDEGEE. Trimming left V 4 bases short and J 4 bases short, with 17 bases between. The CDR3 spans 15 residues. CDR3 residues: CASSPPAGGPYGYTF. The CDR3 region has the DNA TGTGCCAGCAGCCCACCGGCGGGCGGTCCCTATGGCTACACCTTC.

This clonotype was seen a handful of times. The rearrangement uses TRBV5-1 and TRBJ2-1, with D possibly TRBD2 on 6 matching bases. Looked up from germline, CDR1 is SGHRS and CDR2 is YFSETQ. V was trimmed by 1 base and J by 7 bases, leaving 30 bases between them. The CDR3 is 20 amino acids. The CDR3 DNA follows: TGCGCCAGCAGCTTGTTCGTCCCCCTGACTAGTCCGTTGAGTTTTAATGAGCAGTTCTTC. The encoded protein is CASSLFVPLTSPLSFNEQFF. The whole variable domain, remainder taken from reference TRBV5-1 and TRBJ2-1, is KAGVTQTPRYLIKTRGQQVTLSCSPISGHRSVSWYQQTPGQGLQFLFEYFSETQRNKGNFPGRFSGRQFSNSRSEMNVSTLELGDSALYLCASSLFVPLTSPLSFNEQFFGPGTRLTVL.

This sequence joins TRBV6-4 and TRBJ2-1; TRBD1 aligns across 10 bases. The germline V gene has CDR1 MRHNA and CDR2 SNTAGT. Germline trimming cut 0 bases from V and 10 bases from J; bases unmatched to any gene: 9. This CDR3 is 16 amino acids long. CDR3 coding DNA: TGTGCCAGCAGTGACTCAATAGGGACAGGGGTAGAGGAGCAGTTCTTC. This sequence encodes CASSDSIGTGVEEQFF.

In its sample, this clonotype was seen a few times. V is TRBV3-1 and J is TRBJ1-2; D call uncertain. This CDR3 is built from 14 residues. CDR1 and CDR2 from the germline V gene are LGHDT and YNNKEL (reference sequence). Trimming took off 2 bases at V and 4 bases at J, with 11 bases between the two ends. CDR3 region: CASSQNAVPYGYTF. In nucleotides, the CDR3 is TGTGCCAGCAGCCAAAATGCGGTTCCCTATGGCTACACCTTC.

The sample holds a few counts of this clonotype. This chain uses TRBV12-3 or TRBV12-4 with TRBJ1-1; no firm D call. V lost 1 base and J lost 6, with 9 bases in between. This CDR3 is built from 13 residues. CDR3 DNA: TGTGCCAGCAGTTTAGGTACAGTACCTGAAGCTTTCTTT. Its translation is CASSLGTVPEAFF.